This TCR beta chain was profiled in a study of blood T cells in healthy people across ages. Whole-study results and caveats: Since the PBMCs were unsorted, naive and antigen-experienced cells could not be conclusively compared.

A second about 6 to 12 cycle PCR used barcoded and J-beta primers. Each cDNA molecule, via a template-switch adaptor with 12 random nucleotides, was tagged. Each single sample gave us at least 3 million CDR3-containing paired-end reads. Each CDR3 protein gets one entry after TCRdb re-called the 5' RACE reads with MiXCR. The sample contains 650,000 to 900,000 distinct CDR3 sequences, 60% to 80% of which appear only once. The germline V gene has CDR1 LGHNA and CDR2 YSLEER. Trimming removed 0 bases from V and 1 base from J, with 9 bases in between. This CDR3 contains 15 residues. For this clonotype: Its antigen is as yet unknown.

This chain connects TRBV4-3 to TRBJ1-1; D remains ambiguous. The sequence derives from a young man in good health. The sample was blood. In DNA, the CDR3 is TGCGCCAGCAGCCAAGATCATCTGGGGAACACTGAAGCTTTCTTT. It is translated as CASSQDHLGNTEAFF.